This T cell receptor (beta chain) was identified in a study of T cell changes during pregnancy in multiple sclerosis. CDR1 and CDR2 from the germline V gene are MGHRA and YSYEKL. The CDR3 has 14 residues. The J segment lost 7 bases and the V segment lost 8 bases, leaving 9 bases of the junction unmatched. Sequenced by immunoSEQ multiplex PCR; TCRdb stores in-frame clones only, minus some. Found here are 35,000 to 55,000 clones, approximately 90% of them singletons; the top ten hold around 5.6%. The specimen was CD8+ T cells from peripheral blood mononuclear cells, collected after pregnancy. The chain joins TRBV4-1 to TRBJ2-1, with TRBD2 identical over 9 bases. This TCR derives from a female donor in good health, enrolled as a control in a pregnancy study. The CDR3 region is CASRILAGGNEQFF. The CDR3 DNA reads as TGCGCCAGCCGCATACTGGCGGGGGGGAATGAGCAGTTCTTC.